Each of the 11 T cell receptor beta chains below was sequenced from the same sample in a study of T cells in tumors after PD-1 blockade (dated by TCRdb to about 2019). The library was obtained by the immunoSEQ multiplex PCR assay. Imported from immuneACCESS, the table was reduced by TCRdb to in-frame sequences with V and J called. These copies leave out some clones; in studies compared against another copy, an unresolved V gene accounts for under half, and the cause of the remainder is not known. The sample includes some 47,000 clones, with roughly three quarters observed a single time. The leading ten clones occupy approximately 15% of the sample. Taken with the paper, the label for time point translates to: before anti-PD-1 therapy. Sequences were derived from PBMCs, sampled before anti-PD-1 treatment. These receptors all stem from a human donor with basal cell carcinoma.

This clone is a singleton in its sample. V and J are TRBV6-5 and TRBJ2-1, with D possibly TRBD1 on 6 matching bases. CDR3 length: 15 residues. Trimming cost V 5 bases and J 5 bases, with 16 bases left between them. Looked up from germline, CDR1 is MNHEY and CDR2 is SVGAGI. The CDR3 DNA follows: TGTGCCAGCAGTCAGACAGGAGATTGGAACAATGAGCAGTTCTTC. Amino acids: CASSQTGDWNNEQFF.

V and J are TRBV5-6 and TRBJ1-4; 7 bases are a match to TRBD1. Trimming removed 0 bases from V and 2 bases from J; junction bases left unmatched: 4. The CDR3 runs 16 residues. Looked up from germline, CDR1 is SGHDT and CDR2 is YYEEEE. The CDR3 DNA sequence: TGTGCCAGCAGCTTGGAAGGGGGCTGGACTAATGAAAAACTGTTTTTT. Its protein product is CASSLEGGWTNEKLFF.

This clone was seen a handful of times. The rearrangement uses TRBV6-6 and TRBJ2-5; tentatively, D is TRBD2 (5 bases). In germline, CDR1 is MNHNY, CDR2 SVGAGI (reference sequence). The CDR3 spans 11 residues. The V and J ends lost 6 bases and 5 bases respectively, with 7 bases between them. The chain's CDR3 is CASSTRETQYF. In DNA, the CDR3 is TGTGCCAGCAGCACTAGGGAGACCCAGTACTTC.

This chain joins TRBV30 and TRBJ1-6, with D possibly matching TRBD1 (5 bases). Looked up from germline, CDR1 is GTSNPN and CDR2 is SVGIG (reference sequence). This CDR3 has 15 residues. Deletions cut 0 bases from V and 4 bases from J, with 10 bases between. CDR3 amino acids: CAWSVIDRYNSPLHF. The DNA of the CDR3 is TGTGCCTGGAGTGTAATCGACAGATATAATTCACCCCTCCACTTT.

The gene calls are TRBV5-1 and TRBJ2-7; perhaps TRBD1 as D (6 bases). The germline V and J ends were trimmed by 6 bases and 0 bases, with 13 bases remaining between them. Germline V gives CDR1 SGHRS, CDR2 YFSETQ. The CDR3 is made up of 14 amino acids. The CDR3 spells CASKGTLSSYEQYF. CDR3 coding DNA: TGCGCCAGCAAAGGGACACTGAGCTCCTACGAGCAGTACTTC.

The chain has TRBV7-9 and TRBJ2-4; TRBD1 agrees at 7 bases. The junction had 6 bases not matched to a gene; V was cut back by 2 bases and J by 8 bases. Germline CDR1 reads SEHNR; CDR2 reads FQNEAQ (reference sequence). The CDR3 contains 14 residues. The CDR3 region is CASSLQGEGDIQYF. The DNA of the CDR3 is TGTGCCAGCAGCTTACAGGGGGAAGGGGACATTCAGTACTTC.

CDR3 DNA: TGTGCCAGCAGCCAAGACTGGGCCTCAGGGGAGACCCAGTACTTC. This encodes CASSQDWASGETQYF. This chain links TRBV4-2 with TRBJ2-5; possible D gene TRBD1, 5 bases. V lost 0 bases and J lost 5, with 13 bases in between. The CDR3 totals 15 residues. The germline V gene has CDR1 LGHNA and CDR2 YNFKEQ.

The DNA of the CDR3 is TGTGCCAGCAGTCCTGACGACCTGGGTGGAAACACCATATATTTT. Residues: CASSPDDLGGNTIYF. This rearrangement joins TRBV6-5 to TRBJ1-3; no clear D gene. Trimming removed 5 bases at V and 3 bases at J, with 14 bases between. This CDR3 spans 15 amino acids. Germline V CDR1 and CDR2: MNHEY, SVGAGI.

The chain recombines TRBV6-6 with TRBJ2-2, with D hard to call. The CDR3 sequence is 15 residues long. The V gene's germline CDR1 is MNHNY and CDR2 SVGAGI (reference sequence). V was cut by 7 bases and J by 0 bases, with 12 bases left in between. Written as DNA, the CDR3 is TGTGCCAGCATCCCCGCGCCGTCGAACACCGGGGAGCTGTTTTTT. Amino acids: CASIPAPSNTGELFF.

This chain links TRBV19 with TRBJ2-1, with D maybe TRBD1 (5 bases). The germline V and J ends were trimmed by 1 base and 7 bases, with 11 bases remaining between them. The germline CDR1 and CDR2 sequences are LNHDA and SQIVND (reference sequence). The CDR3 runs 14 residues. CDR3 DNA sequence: TGTGCCAGTAGTATAGTCCAGGGTGGAAATGAGCAGTTCTTC. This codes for CASSIVQGGNEQFF.

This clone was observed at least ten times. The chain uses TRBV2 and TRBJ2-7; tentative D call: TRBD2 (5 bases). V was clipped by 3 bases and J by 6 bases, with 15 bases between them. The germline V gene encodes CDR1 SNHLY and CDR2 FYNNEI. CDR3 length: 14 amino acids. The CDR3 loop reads CASSDWLALSEQYF. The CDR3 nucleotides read TGTGCCAGCAGTGACTGGCTAGCACTTTCCGAGCAGTACTTC.